The subject of this entry is one TCR beta chain. The antigen is unknown. A read error may account for a junction end that differs from germline. Making TCR beta cDNA involved around 500 ng total RNA and a constant-region primer. Libraries for TCR beta were built through three nested multiplex PCR rounds, which together made up a slightly modified ARM-PCR procedure. Amplification in the first two PCR rounds was performed using TRBV1-TRBV30 forward primers and a C-beta reverse primer for 10 cycles each. TCRdb fed the multiplex PCR reads into MiXCR, producing one record per CDR3 protein. The repertoire holds 100,000 to 150,000 distinct CDR3 sequences, with 64% as singletons. The CDR3 covers 12 residues. Germline CDR1 reads SGHAT; CDR2 reads FQNNGV. This sample was taken from a study of tumor-infiltrating lymphocytes in primary liver carcinoma. Study results and caveats: Tumors carried a top-250-clone fraction significantly exceeding that of blood (p = 0.039). Tumor-adjacent and tumor-blood pairs shared a smaller degree of overlap than tumor region pairs.

Unsorted bulk tissue (roughly 19-31 mg) underwent RNA and DNA co-extraction. Chronic HBV infection affected patients, none of whom had received treatment. Specimen: liver tumor tissue from sampling region 3. This sample's subset: tumor region T3, left-lateral pole. The chain is built from TRBV11-2 and TRBJ2-1; D is uncertain. The sequence derives from a woman aged 55-69 years with primary liver carcinoma and hepatitis B virus infection. CDR3 amino acids: CDSSFVTIEQFF. CDR3 nucleotide sequence: TGTGACAGCAGCTTTGTAACAATAGAGCAGTTCTTC.